Listed below are T cell receptor beta chains from one sample, sequenced in a study of a mutant IDH1 vaccine in newly diagnosed glioma. Using immunoSEQ multiplex PCR, the repertoire was profiled, and TCRdb retains in-frame clones only, with some absent. Of some 87,000 clones listed, about four fifths are singletons. The specimen comprised PBMCs, sampled from a glioma patient treated with radiotherapy, temozolomide or both. These TCRs come from a man aged 35 to 55 with glioma. Each CDR3 is given with its conserved first and last residue.

>TRBV7-6|TRBJ1-3
CASSLAANSGNTIYF
>TRBV11-2|TRBJ1-1
CASSSYRRRQTQAFF
>TRBV10-2|TRBJ1-5
CASSVTLNQPQHF
>TRBV25-1|TRBJ1-5
CASSAGGMGNQPQHF
>TRBV27|TRBJ1-1
CASSLSGAGLVGTEAFF
>TRBV14|TRBJ1-2
CASSQYRSDYGYTF
>TRBV28|TRBJ1-2
CASSLLRANYGYTF
>TRBV30|TRBJ1-2
CAWSVRQGGSNYGYTF
>TRBV6-6|TRBJ1-6
CASSYLDRAGSPLHF
>TRBV7-8|TRBJ2-7
CASSQRGGEQYF
>TRBV6-4|TRBJ1-6
CASSDLAPGNSPLHF
>TRBV6-1|TRBJ1-5
CASSEGGTGGPPQHF
>TRBV19|TRBJ2-2
CASSIATGVTGELFF
>TRBV6-1|TRBJ2-7
CASSEAGPYEQYF
>TRBV5-6|TRBJ1-1
CASSHPNTEAFF
>TRBV29-1|TRBJ1-1
CSGSYVRAEAFF
>TRBV15|TRBJ1-4
CATRTGGRNEKLFF
>TRBV7-2|TRBJ2-5
CASSLGRDWKETQYF
>TRBV7-2|TRBJ1-1
CASSLMVGTEAFF
>TRBV5-4|TRBJ2-2
CASSLGGRLGGELFF
>TRBV9|TRBJ2-5
CASSPRGKETQYF
>TRBV11-2|TRBJ2-3
CASSLDLGTGATTDTQYF
>TRBV6-5|TRBJ1-6
CASSRRQGGSPLHF
>TRBV19|TRBJ1-2
CASSTDSQVVYGYTF
>TRBV4-3|TRBJ2-7
CASSQVAGGAHEQYF
>TRBV19|TRBJ1-5
CASSIQGASNQPQHF
>TRBV19|TRBJ2-1
CASSWGSYNEQFF
>TRBV29-1|TRBJ1-1
CSVVPRGDTEAFF
>TRBV5-5|TRBJ2-5
CASSLAVGQSRGETQYF
>TRBV10-3|TRBJ2-6
CAISESSGTLGLAGANVLTF
>TRBV19|TRBJ1-5
CASSMEGYSNQPQHF
>TRBV7-6|TRBJ2-1
CASSPTGGQSYNEQFF
>TRBV6-1|TRBJ1-3
CASTLATGAGNTIYF
>TRBV27|TRBJ2-1
CASSLQPSGRVYNEQFF
>TRBV7-9|TRBJ2-7
CASSPQGRGQYF
>TRBV5-1|TRBJ1-4
CASSGRTGEKLFF
>TRBV20-1|TRBJ2-7
CSAADYEQYF
>TRBV11-2|TRBJ2-5
CASSLVGARETQYF
>TRBV6-5|TRBJ1-1
CASSTQEGYTEAFF
>TRBV4-3|TRBJ2-6
CASSQDISGGANVLTF
>TRBV11-3|TRBJ2-1
CASSLDPVADEQFF
>TRBV25-1|TRBJ2-7
CASSGETAGTGVHEQYF